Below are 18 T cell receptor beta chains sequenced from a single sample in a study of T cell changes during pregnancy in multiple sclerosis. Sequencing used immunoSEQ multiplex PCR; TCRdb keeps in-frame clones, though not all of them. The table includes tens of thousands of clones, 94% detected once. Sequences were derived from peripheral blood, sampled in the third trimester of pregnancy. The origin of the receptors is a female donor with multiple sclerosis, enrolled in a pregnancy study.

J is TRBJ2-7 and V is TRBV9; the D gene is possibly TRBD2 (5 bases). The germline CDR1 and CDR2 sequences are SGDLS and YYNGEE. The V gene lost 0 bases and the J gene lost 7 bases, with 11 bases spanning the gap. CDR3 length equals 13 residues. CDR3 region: CASSVDSTREQYF. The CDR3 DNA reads TGTGCCAGCAGCGTAGACAGCACTAGGGAGCAGTACTTC.

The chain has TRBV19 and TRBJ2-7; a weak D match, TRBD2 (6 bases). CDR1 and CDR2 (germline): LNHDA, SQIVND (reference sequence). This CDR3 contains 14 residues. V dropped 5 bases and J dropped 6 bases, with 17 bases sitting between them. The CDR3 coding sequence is TGTGCCAGTAGTCCTACTGGGGGAGCGGGCGAGCAGTACTTC. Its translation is CASSPTGGAGEQYF.

The CDR3 here is CASSLRLRGHGNTIYF. CDR3 DNA sequence: TGTGCCAGCAGCTTAAGGTTGCGGGGCCACGGAAACACCATATATTTT. The chain uses TRBV7-9 and TRBJ1-3, with a weak D call TRBD1 (5 bases). CDR1 SEHNR and CDR2 FQNEAQ come from the germline V gene (reference sequence). The CDR3 is 16 amino acids. V lost 2 bases and J 4 bases, leaving 15 bases between the germline ends.

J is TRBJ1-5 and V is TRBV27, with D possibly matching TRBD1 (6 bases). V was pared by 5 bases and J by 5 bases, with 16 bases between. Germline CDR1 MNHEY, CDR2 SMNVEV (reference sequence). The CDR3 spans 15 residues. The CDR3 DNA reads TGTGCCAGCAGTCCCGACAGGAGCGCGCATCAGCCCCAGCATTTT. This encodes CASSPDRSAHQPQHF.

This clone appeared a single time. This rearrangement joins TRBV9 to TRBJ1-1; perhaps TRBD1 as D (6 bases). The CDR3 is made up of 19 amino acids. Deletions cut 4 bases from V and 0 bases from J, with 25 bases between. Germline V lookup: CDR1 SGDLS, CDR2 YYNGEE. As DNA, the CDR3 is TGTGCCAGCAGCCCCCGCGAGTTTTCGGGACACAGCATGAACACTGAAGCTTTCTTT. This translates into CASSPREFSGHSMNTEAFF.

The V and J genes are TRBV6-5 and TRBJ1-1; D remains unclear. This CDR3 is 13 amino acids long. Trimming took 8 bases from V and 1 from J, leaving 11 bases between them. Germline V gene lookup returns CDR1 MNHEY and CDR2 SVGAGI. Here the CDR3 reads CASRLAANTEAFF. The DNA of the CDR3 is TGTGCCAGCCGGTTGGCGGCGAACACTGAAGCTTTCTTT.

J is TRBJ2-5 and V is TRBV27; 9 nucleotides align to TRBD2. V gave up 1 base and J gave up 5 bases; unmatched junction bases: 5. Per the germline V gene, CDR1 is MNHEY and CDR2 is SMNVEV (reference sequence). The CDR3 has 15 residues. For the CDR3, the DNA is TGTGCCAGCAGTTTATTCGGGAGCGGGGGGGAGACCCAGTACTTC. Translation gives CASSLFGSGGETQYF.

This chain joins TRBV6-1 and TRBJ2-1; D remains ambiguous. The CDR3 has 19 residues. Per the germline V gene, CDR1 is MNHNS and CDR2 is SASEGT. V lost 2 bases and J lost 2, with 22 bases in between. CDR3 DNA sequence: TGTGCCAGCAGTGAAATGTCCCCCGGTAAACGCAAAACCTACAATGAGCAGTTCTTC. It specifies CASSEMSPGKRKTYNEQFF.

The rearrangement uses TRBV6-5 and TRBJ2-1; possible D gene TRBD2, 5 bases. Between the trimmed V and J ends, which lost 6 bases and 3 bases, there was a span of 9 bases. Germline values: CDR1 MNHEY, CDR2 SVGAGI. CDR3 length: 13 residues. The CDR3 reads CASSSGVYNEQFF. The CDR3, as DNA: TGTGCCAGCAGCTCCGGGGTCTACAATGAGCAGTTCTTC.

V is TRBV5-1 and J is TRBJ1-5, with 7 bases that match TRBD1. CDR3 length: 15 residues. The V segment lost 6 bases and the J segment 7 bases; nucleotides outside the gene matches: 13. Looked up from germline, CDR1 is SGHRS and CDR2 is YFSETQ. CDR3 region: CASTLREGAPQPQHF. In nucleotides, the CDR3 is TGCGCCAGCACTCTCCGTGAGGGGGCCCCCCAGCCCCAGCATTTT.

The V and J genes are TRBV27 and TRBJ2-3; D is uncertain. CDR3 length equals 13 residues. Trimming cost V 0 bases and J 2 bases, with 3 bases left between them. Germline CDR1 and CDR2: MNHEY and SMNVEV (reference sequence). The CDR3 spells CASSLSYTDTQYF. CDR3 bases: TGTGCCAGCAGTTTATCCTACACAGATACGCAGTATTTT.

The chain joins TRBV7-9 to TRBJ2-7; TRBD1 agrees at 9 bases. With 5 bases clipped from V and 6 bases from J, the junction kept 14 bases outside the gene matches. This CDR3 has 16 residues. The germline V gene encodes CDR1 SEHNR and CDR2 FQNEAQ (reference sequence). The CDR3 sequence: CASSPPLRDRVSEQYF. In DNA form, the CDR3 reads TGTGCCAGCAGCCCTCCCTTGCGGGACAGGGTTTCCGAGCAGTACTTC. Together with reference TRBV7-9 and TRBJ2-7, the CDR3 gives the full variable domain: DTGVSQNPRHKITKRGQNVTFRCDPISEHNRLYWYRQTLGQGPEFLTYFQNEAQLEKSRLLSDRFSAERPKGSFSTLEIQRTEQGDSAMYLCASSPPLRDRVSEQYFGPGTRLTVT.

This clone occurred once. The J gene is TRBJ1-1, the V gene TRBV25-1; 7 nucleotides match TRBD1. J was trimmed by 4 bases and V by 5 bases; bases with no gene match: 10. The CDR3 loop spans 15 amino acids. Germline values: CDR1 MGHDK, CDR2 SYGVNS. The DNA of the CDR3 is TGTGCCAGCAGTTGGGAAAGACAGGGTAGCACTGAAGCTTTCTTT. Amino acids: CASSWERQGSTEAFF.

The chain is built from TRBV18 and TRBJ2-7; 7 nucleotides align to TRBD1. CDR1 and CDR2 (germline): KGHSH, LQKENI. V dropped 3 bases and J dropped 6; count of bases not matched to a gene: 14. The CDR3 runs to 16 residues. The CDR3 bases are TGTGCCAGCTCACCTTTAACTGGGGACAGCTTGCGCGAGCAGTACTTC. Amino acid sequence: CASSPLTGDSLREQYF.

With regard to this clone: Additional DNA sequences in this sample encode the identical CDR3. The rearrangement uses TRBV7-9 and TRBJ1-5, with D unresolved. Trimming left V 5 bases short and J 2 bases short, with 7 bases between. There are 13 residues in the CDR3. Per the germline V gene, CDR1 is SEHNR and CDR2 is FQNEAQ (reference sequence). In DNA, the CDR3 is TGTGCCAGCAGCCCCGGGGGCAATCAGCCCCAGCATTTT. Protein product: CASSPGGNQPQHF.

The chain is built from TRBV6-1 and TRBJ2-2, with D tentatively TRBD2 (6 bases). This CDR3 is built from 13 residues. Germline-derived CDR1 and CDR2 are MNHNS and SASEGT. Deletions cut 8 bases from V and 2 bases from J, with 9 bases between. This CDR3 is CASWDSNTGELFF. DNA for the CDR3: TGTGCCAGCTGGGACTCAAACACCGGGGAGCTGTTTTTT.

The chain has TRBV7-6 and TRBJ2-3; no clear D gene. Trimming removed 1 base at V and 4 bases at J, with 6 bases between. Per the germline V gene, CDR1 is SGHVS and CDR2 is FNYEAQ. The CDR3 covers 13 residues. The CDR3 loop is CASSLDTADTQYF. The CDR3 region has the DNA TGTGCCAGCAGCTTAGATACAGCAGATACGCAGTATTTT.

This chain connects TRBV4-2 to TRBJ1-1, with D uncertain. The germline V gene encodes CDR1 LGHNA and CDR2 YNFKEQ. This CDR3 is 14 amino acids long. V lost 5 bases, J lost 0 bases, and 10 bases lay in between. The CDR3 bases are TGTGCCAGCAGCGCAGACACAGTGAACACTGAAGCTTTCTTT. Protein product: CASSADTVNTEAFF.